The 10 T cell receptor beta chains below come from one sample, sequenced in a study of shared clonotypes between healthy human individuals. Only in-frame clones appear in the TCRdb table, and some are missing; sequencing was by immunoSEQ multiplex PCR. The sample has some 450,000 clones; roughly three quarters are singletons. Sequenced sample: PBMCs. The receptors originated from a middle-aged woman in good health. Some clones in this sample may be carry-over from other donors' samples.

This clone was seen more than once but under ten times. This chain uses TRBV5-5 with TRBJ2-7; D might be TRBD1 (6 bases). V was pared by 4 bases and J by 7 bases, with 18 bases between. The length of the CDR3 is 14 residues. Germline V gene lookup returns CDR1 SGHKS and CDR2 YYEKEE (reference sequence). This CDR3 reads CASSPRQESREQYF. The CDR3 DNA reads as TGTGCCAGCAGCCCGCGACAGGAGTCTCGGGAGCAGTACTTC.

The gene calls are TRBV6-6 and TRBJ1-4; the D is unclear. The CDR3 is made up of 12 amino acids. V was trimmed by 2 bases and J by 8 bases, leaving 6 bases between them. Germline CDR1 and CDR2: MNHNY and SVGAGI (reference sequence). CDR3 protein: CASSYEGEKLFF. The CDR3 bases are TGTGCCAGCAGTTACGAAGGGGAAAAACTGTTTTTT.

This chain connects TRBV9 to TRBJ1-1, with D possibly being TRBD1 (5 bases). The CDR3 has 14 amino acids. The V end lost 0 bases, the J end lost 1 base, and 7 bases lay between the germline ends. Germline V CDR1 and CDR2: SGDLS, YYNGEE. CDR3 coding DNA: TGTGCCAGCAGCGTAGGACAGACGAACACTGAAGCTTTCTTT. This sequence encodes CASSVGQTNTEAFF.

This chain uses TRBV30 with TRBJ1-6, with D perhaps matching TRBD1 (5 bases). Deletions cut 4 bases from V and 6 bases from J, with 10 bases between. CDR1 GTSNPN and CDR2 SVGIG come from the germline V gene (reference sequence). The CDR3 covers 13 residues. The CDR3 spells CAWTTVSNSPLHF. In nucleotides, the CDR3 is TGTGCCTGGACGACAGTTAGTAATTCACCCCTCCACTTT.

This sequence joins TRBV29-1 and TRBJ1-1; D not resolved. V lost 4 bases and J lost 6, with 9 bases in between. Germline loops: CDR1 SQVTM, CDR2 ANQGSEA. CDR3 length equals 11 residues. The CDR3 DNA is TGCAGCGTTGGTGACGTGGCTGAAGCTTTCTTT. This encodes CSVGDVAEAFF.

The V gene is TRBV19, the J gene TRBJ1-4; 8 nucleotides match TRBD1. J was trimmed by 6 bases and V by 8 bases; bases with no gene match: 8. This CDR3 region has 14 residues. CDR1 is LNHDA and CDR2 is SQIVND in the germline V gene (reference sequence). The CDR3 bases are TGTGCCAGTTGCCATGCAGGGGGCGATGAAAAACTGTTTTTT. Translating it yields CASCHAGGDEKLFF.

The CDR3 coding sequence is TGTGCCAGCAGCGTCACTAGCGTCCCCGGGGAGCTGTTTTTT. It yields the protein CASSVTSVPGELFF. The chain combines TRBV7-3 with TRBJ2-2; 7 bases are a match to TRBD2. V lost 5 bases and J lost 6; bases outside the gene matches: 6. Germline V gene sequence: CDR1 SGHTA, CDR2 FQGTGA. This CDR3 region has 14 residues.

V and J are TRBV21-1 and TRBJ1-5; the D call TRBD1 from the table was never checked on the DNA. TRBV21-1 is marked as a pseudogene. There are 23 residues in the CDR3. CDR3 loop: CASSKARRTGGRKVWHSNQPQHF. DNA of the CDR3: TGTGCCAGCAGCAAAGCGCGAAGGACAGGGGGCCGGAAGGTCTGGCATAGCAATCAGCCCCAGCATTTT.

The chain recombines TRBV2 with TRBJ2-2, with D unclear. This CDR3 spans 14 amino acids. Trimming cost V 4 bases and J 1 base, with 7 bases left between them. Germline assignment: CDR1 SNHLY and CDR2 FYNNEI. In DNA form, the CDR3 reads TGTGCCAGCAGTGTCGAGCGGAACACCGGGGAGCTGTTTTTT. It translates to CASSVERNTGELFF. The entire variable domain, with the rest obtained from reference TRBV2 and TRBJ2-2, is as follows: EPEVTQTPSHQVTQMGQEVILRCVPISNHLYFYWYRQILGQKVEFLVSFYNNEISEKSEIFDDQFSVERPDGSNFTLKIRSTKLEDSAMYFCASSVERNTGELFFGEGSRLTVL.

This clone is a singleton in its sample. J is TRBJ2-1 and V is TRBV7-2, with D unclear. Between the trimmed V and J ends, which lost 4 bases and 7 bases, there was a span of 20 bases. Germline assignment: CDR1 SGHTA and CDR2 FQGNSA. The CDR3 length is 16 residues. The CDR3, as DNA: TGTGCCAGCAGCTGGCAAGGGCCCTCTTTACAAAATGAGCAGTTCTTC. Its translation: CASSWQGPSLQNEQFF.